Listed here are 19 T cell receptor beta chains from one sample, sequenced in a study of cytomegalovirus exposure and HLA in healthy donors. The PCR contained 60 Vbeta and 13 Jbeta primers. Using immunoSEQ multiplex PCR, the repertoire was profiled, and TCRdb retains in-frame clones only, with some absent. The data show nearly 110,000 clones, with 74% seen just once and 14% held by the top ten. The source material was PBMCs. These receptors were taken from a woman aged 40 to 55 in good health and CMV-seropositive.

The chain recombines TRBV30 with TRBJ2-7, with D unresolved. CDR3 length: 11 residues. Trimming took off 0 bases at V and 9 bases at J, with 9 bases between the two ends. Germline CDR1 reads GTSNPN; CDR2 reads SVGIG (reference sequence). The CDR3 DNA sequence: TGTGCCTGGAGTGTACAGTATGGGCAGTACTTC. It encodes CAWSVQYGQYF.

The gene calls are TRBV27 and TRBJ1-6; TRBD1 agrees at 9 bases. Germline V gene lookup returns CDR1 MNHEY and CDR2 SMNVEV (reference sequence). With 3 bases clipped from V and 7 bases from J, the junction kept 7 bases outside the gene matches. CDR3 length equals 16 residues. This chain's CDR3 is CASSFVQGAKNSPLHF. For the CDR3, the DNA is TGTGCCAGCAGTTTCGTACAGGGGGCAAAGAATTCACCCCTCCACTTT.

In its sample, this clone was seen once. The chain employs TRBV4-1 and TRBJ1-5; 12 bases are a match to TRBD1. The CDR3 runs to 16 residues. V lost 2 bases, J lost 5 bases, and 4 bases stayed unmatched. Germline loops: CDR1 MGHRA, CDR2 YSYEKL. The CDR3 DNA is TGCGCCAGCAGCCAACCCGGGACAGGGGGCGATCAGCCCCAGCATTTT. Translating gives CASSQPGTGGDQPQHF.

The rearrangement links TRBV6-5 to TRBJ1-6; D gene unclear. This CDR3 comprises 13 residues. CDR1 MNHEY and CDR2 SVGAGI come from the germline V gene. Trimming cost V 5 bases and J 8 bases, with 10 bases left between them. The CDR3 bases are TGTGCCAGCAGTAGCGGTAGGGATTCACCCCTCCACTTT. It translates to CASSSGRDSPLHF.

J is TRBJ1-1 and V is TRBV28; D unclear. This CDR3 has 12 amino acids. Per the germline V gene, CDR1 is MDHEN and CDR2 is SYDVKM. V was clipped by 5 bases and J by 3 bases, with 7 bases between them. The chain's CDR3 is CASSQMDTEAFF. DNA of the CDR3: TGTGCCAGCAGTCAGATGGACACTGAAGCTTTCTTT. Together with reference TRBV28 and TRBJ1-1, the CDR3 gives the full variable domain: DVKVTQSSRYLVKRTGEKVFLECVQDMDHENMFWYRQDPGLGLRLIYFSYDVKMKEKGDIPEGYSVSREKKERFSLILESASTNQTSMYLCASSQMDTEAFFGQGTRLTVV.

The chain has TRBV2 and TRBJ1-1, with 11 bases aligning to TRBD1. CDR3 length equals 14 residues. Germline CDR1 and CDR2: SNHLY and FYNNEI. Trimming cost V 9 bases and J 2 bases; bases outside gene matches: 5. CDR3 protein: CARGQGARNTEAFF. The CDR3 bases are TGTGCCAGAGGACAGGGGGCGCGAAACACTGAAGCTTTCTTT.

The chain uses TRBV7-3 and TRBJ1-1; the match to TRBD1 covers 9 bases. Germline V lookup: CDR1 SGHTA, CDR2 FQGTGA. With 5 bases clipped from V and 6 bases from J, the junction kept 7 bases outside the gene matches. CDR3 length equals 14 residues. The CDR3 DNA is TGTGCCAGCAGCCCCGGACAGGGGATCTCTGAAGCTTTCTTT. Translating it yields CASSPGQGISEAFF.

The V and J genes are TRBV5-6 and TRBJ1-1; 7 bases line up with TRBD1. This CDR3 is 13 amino acids long. With V trimmed by 6 bases and J by 7 bases, 9 bases remained unmatched. Per germline, CDR1 SGHDT and CDR2 YYEEEE. CDR3 in amino acids: CASIPGGNGEAFF. The CDR3 bases are TGTGCCAGCATCCCAGGGGGGAACGGTGAAGCTTTCTTT.

This rearrangement joins TRBV6-5 to TRBJ1-1; 8 bases fit TRBD1. This CDR3 spans 14 amino acids. Germline trimming cut 6 bases from V and 1 base from J; bases unmatched to any gene: 4. Germline values: CDR1 MNHEY, CDR2 SVGAGI. CDR3 protein: CASRGQVANTEAFF. CDR3 in DNA: TGTGCCAGCAGGGGACAGGTGGCGAACACTGAAGCTTTCTTT.

The chain employs TRBV6-6 and TRBJ1-2; 10 bases align to TRBD1. Losses at the gene ends were 0 bases for V and 2 bases for J; bases not matched to a gene: 3. Germline CDR1 MNHNY, CDR2 SVGAGI (reference sequence). The CDR3 sequence is 16 residues long. CDR3 region: CASSYSQDRGNYGYTF. CDR3 coding DNA: TGTGCCAGCAGTTACTCCCAGGACAGGGGGAACTATGGCTACACCTTC.

The chain joins TRBV18 to TRBJ1-2; D ambiguous. V was shortened by 6 bases and J by 3 bases, with 11 bases between the two germline ends. Germline-derived CDR1 and CDR2 are KGHSH and LQKENI. The CDR3 totals 13 residues. The CDR3 coding sequence is TGTGCCAGCTCCCCGGCCCAGGACTATGGCTACACCTTC. Amino acids: CASSPAQDYGYTF.

The chain uses TRBV6-1 and TRBJ1-2; D ambiguous. Trimming took off 0 bases at V and 8 bases at J, with 4 bases between the two ends. Germline CDR1 reads MNHNS; CDR2 reads SASEGT. The CDR3 is made up of 11 amino acids. The CDR3 is CASSEAEGYTF. The CDR3, as DNA: TGTGCCAGCAGTGAAGCAGAGGGCTACACCTTC.

The chain recombines TRBV9 with TRBJ1-4; TRBD1 aligns across 7 bases. The germline gives CDR1 SGDLS, CDR2 YYNGEE. With V trimmed by 0 bases and J by 7 bases, 6 bases remained unmatched. The CDR3 consists of 15 residues. The CDR3 nucleotides are TGTGCCAGCAGCGTAGAAGGGGGCGTCCGTGAAAAACTGTTTTTT. Translated: CASSVEGGVREKLFF.

This rearrangement joins TRBV4-1 to TRBJ1-1, with D perhaps matching TRBD1 (6 bases). There are 15 residues in the CDR3. Germline V gene sequence: CDR1 MGHRA, CDR2 YSYEKL. Deletions cut 2 bases from V and 1 base from J, with 11 bases between. This CDR3 reads CASSQMGAGNTEAFF. The CDR3 region has the DNA TGCGCCAGCAGCCAAATGGGGGCTGGGAACACTGAAGCTTTCTTT.

The chain recombines TRBV6-5 with TRBJ1-1, with D possibly being TRBD1 (6 bases). This CDR3 spans 15 amino acids. V was pared by 5 bases and J by 2 bases, with 15 bases between. Per germline, CDR1 MNHEY and CDR2 SVGAGI. CDR3 bases: TGTGCCAGCAGTCTGGACAGTTTAAAAAACACTGAAGCTTTCTTT. As protein: CASSLDSLKNTEAFF.

V is TRBV7-9 and J is TRBJ1-2; D unresolved. The CDR3 extends over 14 amino acids. Germline V lookup: CDR1 SEHNR, CDR2 FQNEAQ (reference sequence). Trimming cost V 3 bases and J 2 bases, with 10 bases left between them. In nucleotides, the CDR3 is TGTGCCAGCAGCTTCGAACATATCAACTATGGCTACACCTTC. It encodes CASSFEHINYGYTF.

The chain joins TRBV5-6 to TRBJ2-7; D is ambiguous. Looked up from germline, CDR1 is SGHDT and CDR2 is YYEEEE. There are 13 residues in the CDR3. V lost 0 bases, J lost 0 bases, and 4 bases lay in between. The CDR3, as DNA: TGTGCCAGCAGCTTGGACACCTCCTACGAGCAGTACTTC. It yields the protein CASSLDTSYEQYF.

This clone was seen only a few times. The sample carries other DNA sequences with the same CDR3. J is TRBJ2-1 and V is TRBV7-2; TRBD1 might be the D (7 bases). Germline-derived CDR1 and CDR2 are SGHTA and FQGNSA. The CDR3 has 15 residues. The V and J ends lost 1 base and 4 bases respectively, with 11 bases between them. The CDR3 sequence: CASSLGQGGYNEQFF. Here the CDR3 DNA reads TGTGCCAGCAGCTTAGGGCAGGGGGGATACAATGAGCAGTTCTTC.

This sequence joins TRBV5-1 and TRBJ2-7; TRBD1 aligns across 7 bases. V lost 0 bases, J lost 2 bases, and 5 bases stayed unmatched. CDR1 and CDR2 (germline): SGHRS, YFSETQ. This CDR3 has 15 amino acids. The CDR3 reads CASSLEWDSPYEQYF. The CDR3 DNA reads TGCGCCAGCAGCTTGGAGTGGGACAGTCCCTACGAGCAGTACTTC.